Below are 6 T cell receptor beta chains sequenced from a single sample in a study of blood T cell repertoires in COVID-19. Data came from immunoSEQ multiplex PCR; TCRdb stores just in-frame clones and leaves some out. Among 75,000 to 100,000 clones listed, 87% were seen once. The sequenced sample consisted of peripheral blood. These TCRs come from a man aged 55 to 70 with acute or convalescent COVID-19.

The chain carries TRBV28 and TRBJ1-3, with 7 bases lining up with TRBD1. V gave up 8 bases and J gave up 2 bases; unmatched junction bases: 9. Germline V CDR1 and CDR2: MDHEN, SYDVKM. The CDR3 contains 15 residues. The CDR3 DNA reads TGTGCCAGCGAGGGGGCAACTTCTGCTGGAAACACCATATATTTT. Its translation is CASEGATSAGNTIYF. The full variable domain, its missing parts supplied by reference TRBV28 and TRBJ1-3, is DVKVTQSSRYLVKRTGEKVFLECVQDMDHENMFWYRQDPGLGLRLIYFSYDVKMKEKGDIPEGYSVSREKKERFSLILESASTNQTSMYLCASEGATSAGNTIYFGEGSWLTVV.

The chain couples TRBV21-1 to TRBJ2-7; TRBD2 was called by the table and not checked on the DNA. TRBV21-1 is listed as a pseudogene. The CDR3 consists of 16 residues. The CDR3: CASSKEKLTGSYEQYF. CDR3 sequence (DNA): TGTGCCAGCAGCAAAGAGAAGTTAACCGGCTCCTACGAGCAGTACTTC.

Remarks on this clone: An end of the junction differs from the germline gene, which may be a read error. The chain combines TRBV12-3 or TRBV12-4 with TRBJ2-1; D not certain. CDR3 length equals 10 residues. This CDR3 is CASSYSEQFF. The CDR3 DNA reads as TGTGCCAGCAGTTACAGTGAGCAGTTCTTC.

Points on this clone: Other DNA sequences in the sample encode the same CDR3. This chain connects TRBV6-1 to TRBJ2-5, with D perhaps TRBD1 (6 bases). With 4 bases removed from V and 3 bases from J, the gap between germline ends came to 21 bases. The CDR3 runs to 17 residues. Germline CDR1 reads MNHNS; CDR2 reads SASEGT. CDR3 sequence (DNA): TGTGCCAGCAGTGGGCAGGGGCCGGGTACCGATAAAGAGACCCAGTACTTC. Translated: CASSGQGPGTDKETQYF.

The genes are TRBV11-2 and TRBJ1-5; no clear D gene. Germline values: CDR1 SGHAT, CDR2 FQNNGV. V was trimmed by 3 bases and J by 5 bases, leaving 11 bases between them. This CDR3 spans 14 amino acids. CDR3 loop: CASSLRGSDQPQHF. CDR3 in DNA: TGTGCCAGCAGCTTGAGAGGAAGCGATCAGCCCCAGCATTTT.

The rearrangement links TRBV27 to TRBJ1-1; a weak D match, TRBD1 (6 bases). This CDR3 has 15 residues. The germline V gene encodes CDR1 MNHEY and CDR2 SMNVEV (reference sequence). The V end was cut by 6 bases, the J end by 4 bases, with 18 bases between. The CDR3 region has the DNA TGTGCCAGCAGGGCCATCCCCAGGGGAACCACTGAAGCTTTCTTT. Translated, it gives CASRAIPRGTTEAFF.